This T cell receptor beta chain stems from a study of PD-1 blockade in classical Hodgkin lymphoma. About the study: Intravenous delivery of nivolumab at 3 mg/kg to patients occurred every 2 weeks. Study-wide results and limits: At baseline, newly diagnosed patients reportedly showed less TCR diversity than healthy donors. Newly diagnosed patients had diversity similar to the baseline diversity of complete responders. Exclusion applied to patients who initiated nivolumab less than 1 year following ASCT.

Sequenced by immunoSEQ multiplex PCR; TCRdb stores in-frame clones only, minus some. Found here are 25,000 to 30,000 clones, about 90% of them singletons; the top ten hold around 6.7%. For this clone: Its specificity is unknown.

Every one of the patients relapsed after autologous stem cell transplantation (brentuximab vedotin exposure was variable). Magnetic negative selection was used to purify CD8+ T cells from thawed PBMCs. The sample was CD8+ T cells from blood, taken at baseline. This TCR derives from a human donor with classical Hodgkin lymphoma.

The CDR3 DNA is TGTGCCAGCAGCCCTACACAGGGGGCCACAGATACGCAGTATTTT. This gives the protein CASSPTQGATDTQYF. The chain joins TRBV7-8 to TRBJ2-3; 9 nucleotides line up with TRBD1. Per germline, CDR1 SGHVS and CDR2 FQNEAQ. V was clipped by 5 bases and J by 2 bases; unmatched bases: 5. The CDR3 runs 15 residues.